The T cell receptor beta chain described here comes from a study of T-cell memory formation after mild COVID-19. cDNA libraries for TCR alpha and TCR beta, carrying sample barcodes and UMIs, came from 5'RACE with constant-segment primers. TCRdb reanalysed the 5' RACE reads using MiXCR and keeps one entry per CDR3 protein. The sample lists almost 550,000 distinct CDR3 sequences, roughly 20% occurring once. Of note for this clonotype: What it recognizes is unknown.

Study observations and caveats: Cross-reactive memory appears to have joined, as suggested by some responding clones showing up in pre-infection memory. Shrinking CD4+ clones were chiefly CM and EM; CD8+ ones were chiefly EMRA. Later expanders leaned CD4+, whereas day 15 to 85 contracting clones were balanced CD4/CD8.

Sequencing was carried out using PBMCs or a T cell subset sorted from them (not recorded which). This clonotype was obtained from an adult woman who had mild COVID-19 (a few samples of this study predate the infection). Cell type and time point are not known.

The chain's CDR3 is CASSWNRGSLATDTQYF. Written as DNA, the CDR3 is TGCGCCAGCAGCTGGAATCGAGGCAGCCTTGCCACAGATACGCAGTATTTT. This chain links TRBV5-1 with TRBJ2-3; no definite D call. V gave up 3 bases and J gave up 2 bases, with 19 bases separating them. The CDR3 is 17 residues long. Germline V gene lookup returns CDR1 SGHRS and CDR2 YFSETQ.